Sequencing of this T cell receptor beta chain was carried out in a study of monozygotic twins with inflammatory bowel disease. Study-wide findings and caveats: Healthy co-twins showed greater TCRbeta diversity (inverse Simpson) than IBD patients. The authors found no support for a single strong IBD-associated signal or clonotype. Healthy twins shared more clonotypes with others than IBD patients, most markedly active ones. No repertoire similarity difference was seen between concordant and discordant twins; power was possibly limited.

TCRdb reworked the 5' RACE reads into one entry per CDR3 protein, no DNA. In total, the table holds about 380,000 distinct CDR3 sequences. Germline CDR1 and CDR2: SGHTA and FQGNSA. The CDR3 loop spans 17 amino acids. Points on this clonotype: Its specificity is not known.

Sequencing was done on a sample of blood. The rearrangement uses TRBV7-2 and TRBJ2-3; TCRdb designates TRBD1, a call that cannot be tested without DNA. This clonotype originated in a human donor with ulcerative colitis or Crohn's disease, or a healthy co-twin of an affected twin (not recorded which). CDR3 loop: CASSFLLAWGGTDTQYF.